Below, 23 T cell receptor beta chains from the same sample are listed, as sequenced in a study of blood T cells in healthy people across ages. The use of a sample-barcoded 5' primer and a J-beta primer mix characterized a second PCR of about 7 to 12 cycles. TCRdb re-called the 5' RACE reads through MiXCR, storing one row per CDR3 protein. The sample shows about 670,000 distinct CDR3 sequences, over 40% of them seen only once. Sequenced material: blood. These receptors all come from an older man in good health.

This clonotype was observed a few times. This chain uses TRBV20-1 with TRBJ2-1; D gene uncertain. V was clipped by 1 base and J by 3 bases, with 10 bases between them. CDR3 length: 14 amino acids. CDR1 is DFQATT and CDR2 is SNEGSKA in the germline V gene (reference sequence). The CDR3 DNA sequence: TGCAGTGCTAGAGTATTGGGCTTCTACAATGAGCAGTTCTTC. Translating it yields CSARVLGFYNEQFF.

The CDR3 loop reads CASSLGGLAGGDTQYF. CDR3 DNA: TGTGCCAGCAGCCTCGGGGGGCTAGCGGGGGGTGATACGCAGTATTTT. The rearrangement links TRBV9 to TRBJ2-3; TRBD2 matches 11 bases. J lost 6 bases, V lost 4 bases, and 10 bases had no gene match. Germline CDR1 SGDLS, CDR2 YYNGEE. The CDR3 is made up of 16 amino acids.

This clonotype was seen repeatedly, ten times or more. This chain links TRBV28 with TRBJ2-5, with 7 positions matching TRBD2. This CDR3 is built from 13 residues. Germline values: CDR1 MDHEN, CDR2 SYDVKM. The V and J ends lost 8 bases and 4 bases, in that order; junction bases with no gene match: 7. As DNA, the CDR3 is TGTGCCAGCCGCGGGGGAGGGCGAGAGACCCAGTACTTC. This gives the protein CASRGGGRETQYF.

This clonotype appeared once. The chain couples TRBV29-1 to TRBJ2-3; the match to TRBD1 covers 7 bases. The V segment lost 6 bases and the J segment 0 bases; nucleotides outside the gene matches: 6. From germline, CDR1 is SQVTM and CDR2 ANQGSEA. The CDR3 extends over 14 amino acids. CDR3 nucleotide sequence: TGCAGCGTACGACAGGGTTCTAGCACAGATACGCAGTATTTT. Translated, it gives CSVRQGSSTDTQYF.

This chain uses TRBV20-1 with TRBJ2-3; 10 bases map to TRBD2. With V trimmed by 0 bases and J by 5 bases, 14 bases remained unmatched. This CDR3 contains 18 residues. Germline lookup yields CDR1 DFQATT and CDR2 SNEGSKA (reference sequence). DNA of the CDR3: TGCAGTGCTAGAGATAGGGGCCTTAGCGGGGGGCCGGGAGATACGCAGTATTTT. It is translated as CSARDRGLSGGPGDTQYF.

The rearrangement joins TRBV12-3 or TRBV12-4 to TRBJ2-1, with 7 nucleotides matching TRBD2. V gave up 2 bases and J gave up 8 bases; unmatched junction bases: 6. The CDR3 is made up of 14 amino acids. The CDR3 loop is CASSLQLGGDEQFF. DNA of the CDR3: TGTGCCAGCAGTTTACAGTTGGGAGGGGATGAGCAGTTCTTC.

The J gene is TRBJ2-7, the V gene TRBV19; tentatively, D is TRBD2 (5 bases). The germline gives CDR1 LNHDA, CDR2 SQIVND (reference sequence). Trimming shortened V by 5 bases and J by 1 base, and 9 bases separated the two germline ends. The CDR3 sequence is 13 residues long. In nucleotides, the CDR3 is TGTGCCAGTAGTGCTTCGGGGTCCTACGAGCAGTACTTC. Protein product: CASSASGSYEQYF.

There are a few counts of this clonotype. This rearrangement joins TRBV6-2 or TRBV6-3 to TRBJ2-5, with TRBD2 as a possible D gene (6 bases). The CDR3 sequence is 14 residues long. Germline V gene sequence: CDR1 MNHEY, CDR2 SVGEGT. Deletions cut 1 base from V and 2 bases from J, with 8 bases between. The CDR3 nucleotides read TGTGCCAGCAGTTACTGGGCGGGGCAAGAGACCCAGTACTTC. It is translated as CASSYWAGQETQYF.

The rearrangement joins TRBV29-1 to TRBJ2-3, with D unresolved. Looked up from germline, CDR1 is SQVTM and CDR2 is ANQGSEA. The CDR3 spans 12 residues. V gave up 7 bases and J gave up 1 base, with 9 bases separating them. Here the CDR3 DNA reads TGCAGCGAAACGACTGGCACAGATACGCAGTATTTT. It codes for CSETTGTDTQYF.

This clonotype occurred once. Germline is not matched at one junction end, which may reflect a read error. Here the CDR3 reads CASSYTEDYEQHF. CDR3 coding DNA: TGTGCCAGCAGCTATACAGAGGACTACGAGCAGCACTTC. The chain joins TRBV12-3 or TRBV12-4 to TRBJ2-5, with D possibly matching TRBD2 (6 bases). CDR3 length: 13 residues.

This clonotype was seen more than once but under ten times. The chain recombines TRBV3-1 with TRBJ2-3, with D unclear. The CDR3 has 14 residues. The V and J ends lost 0 bases and 4 bases respectively, with 8 bases between them. Germline V gives CDR1 LGHDT, CDR2 YNNKEL (reference sequence). The CDR3 protein is CASSQEGPADTQYF. Here the CDR3 DNA reads TGTGCCAGCAGCCAAGAAGGGCCCGCAGATACGCAGTATTTT.

CDR3 DNA: TGTGCCAGCAGCTTATCTGCGGACACGTTCAATGAGCAGTTCTTC. This gives the protein CASSLSADTFNEQFF. This chain joins TRBV7-9 and TRBJ2-1; tentatively, D is TRBD1 (5 bases). Deletions cut 2 bases from V and 6 bases from J, with 14 bases between. The germline V gene encodes CDR1 SEHNR and CDR2 FQNEAQ (reference sequence). This CDR3 has 15 amino acids. Full variable domain (rest looked up from reference TRBV7-9 and TRBJ2-1): DTGVSQNPRHKITKRGQNVTFRCDPISEHNRLYWYRQTLGQGPEFLTYFQNEAQLEKSRLLSDRFSAERPKGSFSTLEIQRTEQGDSAMYLCASSLSADTFNEQFFGPGTRLTVL.

This chain links TRBV18 with TRBJ2-3; the D call may be TRBD1 or TRBD2 (5 bases each). V shed 6 bases and J shed 2 bases, with 9 bases lying between them. The germline CDR1 and CDR2 sequences are KGHSH and LQKENI. The CDR3 covers 13 residues. The DNA of the CDR3 is TGTGCCAGCTCGTGGGACCTCACAGATACGCAGTATTTT. This gives the protein CASSWDLTDTQYF. The full variable domain, rest sourced from reference TRBV18 and TRBJ2-3, is NAGVMQNPRHLVRRRGQEARLRCSPMKGHSHVYWYRQLPEEGLKFMVYLQKENIIDESGMPKERFSAEFPKEGPSILRIQQVVRGDSAAYFCASSWDLTDTQYFGPGTRLTVL.

This clonotype was counted once. This sequence joins TRBV7-6 and TRBJ1-6, with D possibly being TRBD1 (5 bases). The CDR3 is 16 amino acids. Germline V gene sequence: CDR1 SGHVS, CDR2 FNYEAQ. Trimming cost V 0 bases and J 9 bases, with 15 bases left between them. The CDR3 DNA reads TGTGCCAGCAGCTTAGCATGGGGGTCGGGTGGTTCACCCCTCCACTTT. Encoded protein: CASSLAWGSGGSPLHF. Using reference TRBV7-6 and TRBJ1-6 for the parts outside the CDR3, the full variable domain is GAGVSQSPRYKVTKRGQDVALRCDPISGHVSLYWYRQALGQGPEFLTYFNYEAQQDKSGLPNDRFSAERPEGSISTLTIQRTEQRDSAMYRCASSLAWGSGGSPLHFGNGTRLTVT.

This clonotype was seen a handful of times. The chain recombines TRBV3-1 with TRBJ2-4; 7 nucleotides align to TRBD1. Germline CDR1 reads LGHDT; CDR2 reads YNNKEL (reference sequence). V trimming: 4 bases; J trimming: 9 bases; junction bases outside the gene matches: 6. The CDR3 runs 13 residues. The DNA for the CDR3 is TGTGCCAGCAGCCGACAGGGCTCGGTCATTCAGTACTTC. Its translation is CASSRQGSVIQYF.

This clonotype has more than one count but fewer than ten. The chain carries TRBV5-6 and TRBJ2-7, with D unclear. The CDR3 sequence is 14 residues long. V was clipped by 8 bases and J by 2 bases, with 17 bases between them. CDR1 and CDR2 from the germline V gene are SGHDT and YYEEEE. CDR3 region: CASLTKGLAYEQYF. Written as DNA, the CDR3 is TGTGCCAGTCTCACGAAAGGCCTTGCCTACGAGCAGTACTTC.

This clonotype was counted only a few times. The chain links TRBV6-2 or TRBV6-3 to TRBJ2-1, with 8 bases fitting TRBD2. CDR3 length equals 14 residues. The trim removed 8 bases at V and 5 bases at J, leaving 8 bases unmatched. Germline-derived CDR1 and CDR2 are MNHEY and SVGEGT. The CDR3 region is CASHSGTSNNEQFF. CDR3 DNA: TGTGCCAGCCATAGCGGGACCTCAAACAATGAGCAGTTCTTC.

J is TRBJ2-2 and V is TRBV7-7; D is unresolved. V was trimmed by 5 bases and J by 4 bases, leaving 11 bases between them. The CDR3 length is 14 residues. Looked up from germline, CDR1 is SSHAT and CDR2 is FNYEAQ (reference sequence). DNA of the CDR3: TGTGCCAGCAGCGCGGTTGGTCCCACCGGGGAGCTGTTTTTT. The encoded protein is CASSAVGPTGELFF.

A few counts support this clonotype. The V call is TRBV20-1, the J call TRBJ1-5; maybe TRBD1 (6 bases). The CDR3 runs 16 residues. The V end lost 4 bases, the J end lost 4 bases, and 20 bases lay between the germline ends. Germline CDR1 is DFQATT and CDR2 is SNEGSKA (reference sequence). The CDR3 here is CSATMLRGAANQPQHF. CDR3 DNA sequence: TGCAGTGCTACCATGCTGAGGGGGGCCGCGAATCAGCCCCAGCATTTT.

A few counts support this clonotype. The V and J genes are TRBV27 and TRBJ2-7; 14 bases fit TRBD2. Germline V lookup: CDR1 MNHEY, CDR2 SMNVEV (reference sequence). With 5 bases clipped from V and 0 bases from J, the junction kept 6 bases outside the gene matches. This CDR3 is built from 17 residues. DNA of the CDR3: TGTGCCAGCAGTCCCAGACTAGCGGGAGGGAGCTCCTACGAGCAGTACTTC. Its translation: CASSPRLAGGSSYEQYF.

The chain carries TRBV28 and TRBJ2-7; 8 bases map to TRBD2. The CDR3 loop spans 18 amino acids. Trimming cost V 4 bases and J 6 bases; bases outside gene matches: 20. CDR1 and CDR2 from the germline V gene are MDHEN and SYDVKM. CDR3 in amino acids: CASSSPILTSGPRGEQYF. CDR3 DNA: TGTGCCAGCAGTTCCCCGATCCTAACTAGCGGACCGAGGGGCGAGCAGTACTTC.

The rearrangement uses TRBV7-2 and TRBJ1-2; 8 bases are shared with TRBD1. The junction had 9 bases not matched to a gene; V was cut back by 5 bases and J by 4 bases. The CDR3 runs 15 residues. Looked up from germline, CDR1 is SGHTA and CDR2 is FQGNSA. CDR3 in DNA: TGTGCCAGCAGCCCAGGACAGGGTGATAGCTATGGCTACACCTTC. Translated, it gives CASSPGQGDSYGYTF.

V usage is TRBV9 and J usage is TRBJ2-7, with TRBD1 identical over 9 bases. Germline V lookup: CDR1 SGDLS, CDR2 YYNGEE. This CDR3 has 15 residues. The V gene end was trimmed by 3 bases and the J gene end by 5 bases; junction bases not matched to a gene: 9. The CDR3 sequence: CASSASGTGRNEQYF. CDR3 nucleotides: TGTGCCAGCAGCGCGTCCGGGACAGGGAGGAACGAGCAGTACTTC.